What follows are 23 T cell receptor beta chains derived from one specimen sequenced in a study of cytomegalovirus exposure and HLA in healthy donors. 13 Jbeta primers and 60 Vbeta primers were used for the PCR. Using immunoSEQ multiplex PCR, the repertoire was profiled, and TCRdb retains in-frame clones only, with some absent. The table lists approximately 160,000 clones, over 70% of them singletons. Sequencing input: PBMCs. Source of these receptors: a woman in her thirties or forties in good health and CMV-seropositive.

The CDR3 reads CASSLVGVEYEQYF. The CDR3 nucleotides are TGTGCCAGCAGCTTAGTCGGGGTCGAGTACGAGCAGTACTTC. The chain is built from TRBV7-9 and TRBJ2-7, with a possible D match to TRBD2 (5 bases). The V gene lost 1 base and the J gene lost 4 bases, with 11 bases spanning the gap. The CDR3 extends over 14 amino acids. Germline assignment: CDR1 SEHNR and CDR2 FQNEAQ (reference sequence).

This chain links TRBV15 with TRBJ2-4, with a weak D call TRBD2 (5 bases). CDR1 and CDR2 from the germline V gene are LNHNV and YYDKDF (reference sequence). The CDR3 length is 14 residues. V was pared by 6 bases and J by 8 bases, with 17 bases between. CDR3 nucleotide sequence: TGTGCCACCAGTACCCAGGACTTATTAGACATTCAGTACTTC. This translates into CATSTQDLLDIQYF.

The CDR3 nucleotides read TGTGCCAGCAGCCAAACCCGCGGGGTCGGCTACACCTTC. Amino acid sequence: CASSQTRGVGYTF. The chain joins TRBV5-4 to TRBJ1-2; D uncertain. Germline values: CDR1 SGHNT, CDR2 YYREEE (reference sequence). This CDR3 has 13 residues. Deletions cut 4 bases from V and 8 bases from J, with 15 bases between.

In this sample, this clone turned up once. This chain connects TRBV28 to TRBJ1-1, with D possibly matching TRBD1 (6 bases). V lost 10 bases and J 4 bases, leaving 25 bases between the germline ends. This CDR3 has 16 amino acids. CDR1 and CDR2 (germline): MDHEN, SYDVKM. CDR3 sequence reads: CATQANVPGAPTEAFF. In DNA form, the CDR3 reads TGTGCCACCCAGGCCAATGTTCCAGGGGCGCCCACTGAAGCTTTCTTT.

The V call is TRBV6-1, the J call TRBJ2-7, with 9 bases matching TRBD2. The CDR3 has 16 residues. Per the germline V gene, CDR1 is MNHNS and CDR2 is SASEGT. J was trimmed by 3 bases and V by 4 bases; bases with no gene match: 10. The CDR3 nucleotides are TGTGCCAGCAGTGGGCAGGCTAGCGGGGTAAACTACGAGCAGTACTTC. Encoded protein: CASSGQASGVNYEQYF.

The CDR3 sequence is CASSSGGVGTDTQYF. CDR3 nucleotides: TGTGCCAGCAGCTCGGGGGGCGTAGGCACAGATACGCAGTATTTT. The chain employs TRBV7-7 and TRBJ2-3, with TRBD2 as a possible D gene (7 bases). This CDR3 is built from 15 residues. The V end lost 4 bases, the J end lost 1 base, and 12 bases lay between the germline ends. The germline V gene has CDR1 SSHAT and CDR2 FNYEAQ (reference sequence). The whole variable domain, filled in from reference TRBV7-7 and TRBJ2-3, reads GAGVSQSPRYKVTKRGQDVTLRCDPISSHATLYWYQQALGQGPEFLTYFNYEAQPDKSGLPSDRFSAERPEGSISTLTIQRTEQRDSAMYRCASSSGGVGTDTQYFGPGTRLTVL.

This clone occurred a few times. The rearrangement uses TRBV15 and TRBJ1-2; D call uncertain. V lost 4 bases and J 7 bases, leaving 10 bases between the germline ends. Germline CDR1 is LNHNV and CDR2 is YYDKDF (reference sequence). The CDR3 has 12 residues. CDR3 residues: CATSNEAGGYTF. CDR3 DNA: TGTGCCACCAGCAACGAGGCCGGTGGCTACACCTTC.

In this sample, this clone turned up once. The rearrangement uses TRBV30 and TRBJ1-1; TRBD1 might be the D (5 bases). The germline V and J ends were trimmed by 5 bases and 3 bases, with 13 bases remaining between them. This CDR3 has 13 residues. Germline-derived CDR1 and CDR2 are GTSNPN and SVGIG (reference sequence). This CDR3 reads CAWGGTVYTEAFF. Here the CDR3 DNA reads TGTGCCTGGGGGGGGACGGTATACACTGAAGCTTTCTTT.

The rearrangement uses TRBV7-3 and TRBJ1-6; D gene uncertain. The CDR3 consists of 14 residues. The V end lost 5 bases, the J end lost 8 bases, and 13 bases lay between the germline ends. From germline, CDR1 is SGHTA and CDR2 FQGTGA. CDR3 bases: TGTGCCAGCAGCAAGGAGGGATGGGATTCACCCCTCCACTTT. Its translation: CASSKEGWDSPLHF.

This clone has a handful of counts. This chain uses TRBV6-4 with TRBJ1-1, with no clear D. V lost 6 bases and J lost 1, with 12 bases in between. This CDR3 has 14 residues. CDR1 and CDR2 from the germline V gene are MRHNA and SNTAGT. This CDR3 reads CASRQVPGNTEAFF. The CDR3 DNA follows: TGTGCCAGCAGGCAGGTCCCCGGGAACACTGAAGCTTTCTTT.

The rearrangement uses TRBV2 and TRBJ1-1; D unclear. The CDR3 has 11 amino acids. Looked up from germline, CDR1 is SNHLY and CDR2 is FYNNEI. Trimming shortened V by 6 bases and J by 3 bases, and 5 bases separated the two germline ends. In nucleotides, the CDR3 is TGTGCCAGCAGGTTATACACTGAAGCTTTCTTT. Translation gives CASRLYTEAFF. The full variable domain, its missing parts supplied by reference TRBV2 and TRBJ1-1, is EPEVTQTPSHQVTQMGQEVILRCVPISNHLYFYWYRQILGQKVEFLVSFYNNEISEKSEIFDDQFSVERPDGSNFTLKIRSTKLEDSAMYFCASRLYTEAFFGQGTRLTVV.

The chain combines TRBV5-8 with TRBJ1-6; D is perhaps TRBD1 (5 bases). The CDR3 spans 16 residues. Looked up from germline, CDR1 is SGHTS and CDR2 is YDEGEE. Trimming shortened V by 4 bases and J by 7 bases, and 18 bases separated the two germline ends. The CDR3 nucleotides read TGTGCCAGCAGCCCGCCCAGGGCCACGAGGAATTCACCCCTCCACTTT. This sequence encodes CASSPPRATRNSPLHF.

The sample holds one count of this clone. Germline is not matched at one junction end, which may reflect a read error. The gene calls are TRBV7-9 and TRBJ1-1, with D unclear. In germline, CDR1 is SEHNR, CDR2 FQNEAQ (reference sequence). This CDR3 contains 15 residues. DNA of the CDR3: TGTTCCAGCAGCCCCTCAGGAAGTCTGAACACTGAAGCTTTCTTT. Amino acids: CSSSPSGSLNTEAFF.

The chain links TRBV15 to TRBJ1-4, with 7 bases matching TRBD1. Germline CDR1 is LNHNV and CDR2 is YYDKDF (reference sequence). Trimming cost V 1 base and J 6 bases; bases outside gene matches: 5. The CDR3 covers 15 residues. The CDR3 nucleotides read TGTGCCACCAGCAGAGGACGGACAGGAGATGAAAAACTGTTTTTT. It translates to CATSRGRTGDEKLFF.

The rearrangement joins TRBV10-3 to TRBJ1-5, with 7 positions matching TRBD1. J was trimmed by 3 bases and V by 9 bases; bases with no gene match: 5. CDR1 is ENHRY, CDR2 SYGVKD, per germline. The CDR3 sequence is 13 residues long. In nucleotides, the CDR3 is TGTGCCATAACGGACAGGATCAATCAGCCCCAGCATTTT. This translates into CAITDRINQPQHF.

This rearrangement joins TRBV10-3 to TRBJ2-1; 8 bases map to TRBD2. The junction had 5 bases not matched to a gene; V was cut back by 0 bases and J by 4 bases. Germline loops: CDR1 ENHRY, CDR2 SYGVKD. The CDR3 is 16 amino acids. The CDR3 loop reads CAISESGTSVYNEQFF. In DNA, the CDR3 is TGTGCCATCAGTGAGTCGGGGACTAGTGTTTACAATGAGCAGTTCTTC.

The DNA of the CDR3 is TGTGCCAGCAGCTTAACGGGCGGCCAGGGGGATGGCTACACCTTC. Translating gives CASSLTGGQGDGYTF. The chain has TRBV7-3 and TRBJ1-2; 7 bases align to TRBD1. The J segment lost 6 bases and the V segment lost 0 bases, leaving 7 bases of the junction unmatched. The CDR3 has 15 residues. CDR1 and CDR2 from the germline V gene are SGHTA and FQGTGA.

V and J are TRBV5-1 and TRBJ1-3; D possibly corresponds to TRBD1 (6 bases). Germline V gives CDR1 SGHRS, CDR2 YFSETQ. Trimming left V 5 bases short and J 0 bases short, with 12 bases between. This CDR3 is built from 15 residues. CDR3 DNA: TGCGCCAGCAGACTGACAGGTGTCTCTGGAAACACCATATATTTT. Translation gives CASRLTGVSGNTIYF.

The CDR3 sequence is CASSQRQGTNTGELFF. CDR3 coding DNA: TGTGCCAGCAGTCAAAGACAGGGCACGAACACCGGGGAGCTGTTTTTT. The chain couples TRBV28 to TRBJ2-2; TRBD1 matches 7 bases. The CDR3 extends over 16 amino acids. Germline values: CDR1 MDHEN, CDR2 SYDVKM. With V trimmed by 5 bases and J by 0 bases, 6 bases remained unmatched.

In its sample, this clone was seen once. The chain carries TRBV7-9 and TRBJ2-7, with 7 bases identical to TRBD2. V was clipped by 3 bases and J by 4 bases; unmatched bases: 6. This CDR3 spans 14 amino acids. Germline-derived CDR1 and CDR2 are SEHNR and FQNEAQ (reference sequence). In DNA form, the CDR3 reads TGTGCCAGCAGCTTGGGAGGGCTTATGTACGAGCAGTACTTC. This gives the protein CASSLGGLMYEQYF.

The chain couples TRBV7-9 to TRBJ1-5, with D possibly being TRBD1 (5 bases). Germline loops: CDR1 SEHNR, CDR2 FQNEAQ (reference sequence). The V end lost 3 bases, the J end lost 4 bases, and 7 bases lay between the germline ends. The length of the CDR3 is 13 residues. DNA for the CDR3: TGTGCCAGCAGCTTCGACAGAAATCAGCCCCAGCATTTT. This gives the protein CASSFDRNQPQHF.

The genes are TRBV9 and TRBJ1-2; weak D call: TRBD1 (6 bases). Trimming removed 3 bases at V and 8 bases at J, with 23 bases between. CDR1 and CDR2 (germline): SGDLS, YYNGEE. The CDR3 totals 16 residues. The CDR3 region has the DNA TGTGCCAGCAGCGGACATATATTACAGCCCCAGGGGGGCTACACCTTC. It is translated as CASSGHILQPQGGYTF. Looking up the rest from reference TRBV9 and TRBJ1-2 gives the full variable domain: DSGVTQTPKHLITATGQRVTLRCSPRSGDLSVYWYQQSLDQGLQFLIQYYNGEERAKGNILERFSAQQFPDLHSELNLSSLELGDSALYFCASSGHILQPQGGYTFGSGTRLTVV.

The rearrangement joins TRBV5-1 to TRBJ1-1; D is perhaps TRBD1 (5 bases). V was trimmed by 3 bases and J by 1 base, leaving 10 bases between them. Germline V gene lookup returns CDR1 SGHRS and CDR2 YFSETQ. The CDR3 runs 14 residues. The CDR3 reads CASSSTTGNTEAFF. CDR3 bases: TGCGCCAGCAGCTCAACCACAGGGAACACTGAAGCTTTCTTT.